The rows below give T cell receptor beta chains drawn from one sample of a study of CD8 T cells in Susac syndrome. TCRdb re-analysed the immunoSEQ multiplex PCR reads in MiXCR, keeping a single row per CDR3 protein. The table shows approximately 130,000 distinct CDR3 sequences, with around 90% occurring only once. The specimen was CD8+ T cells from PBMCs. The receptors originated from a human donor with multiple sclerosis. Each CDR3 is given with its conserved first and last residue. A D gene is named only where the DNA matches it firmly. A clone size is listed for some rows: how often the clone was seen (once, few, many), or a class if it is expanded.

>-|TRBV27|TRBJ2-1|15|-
TGTGCCAGCAGTTTAGAATTTAGTGTCTACAATGAGCAGTTCTTC
CASSLEFSVYNEQFF
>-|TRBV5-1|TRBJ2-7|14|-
TGCGCCAGCAGCTTGGGGACGGCTAACTACGAGCAGTACTTC
CASSLGTANYEQYF
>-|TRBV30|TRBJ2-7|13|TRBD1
TGTGCCTGGAGCGGGGACAGCCGCTACGAGCAGTACTTC
CAWSGDSRYEQYF
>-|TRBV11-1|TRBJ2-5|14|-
TGTGCCAGCAGCTTAGAGGCAGCATGGGAGACCCAGTACTTC
CASSLEAAWETQYF
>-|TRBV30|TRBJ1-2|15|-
TGTGCCTGGAGTGCCCTTGATTCCGGACAGTCGGGCTACACCTTC
CAWSALDSGQSGYTF
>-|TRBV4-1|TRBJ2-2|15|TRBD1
TGCGCCAGCAGCCGCGGGACAGGGTCCACCGGGGAGCTGTTTTTT
CASSRGTGSTGELFF
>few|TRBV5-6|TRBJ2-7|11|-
TGTGCCAGCTCGACCGACTACGAGCAGTACTTC
CASSTDYEQYF
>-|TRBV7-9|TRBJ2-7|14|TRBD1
TGTGCCAGCAGCTCCGGACAGGCGACCTACGAGCAGTACTTC
CASSSGQATYEQYF
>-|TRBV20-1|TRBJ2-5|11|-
TGCAGTACGTGGACCCAAGAGACCCAGTACTTC
CSTWTQETQYF
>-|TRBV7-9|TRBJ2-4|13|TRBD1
TGTGCCAGCATGGGACAGGGAATCGTCATTCAGTACTTC
CASMGQGIVIQYF
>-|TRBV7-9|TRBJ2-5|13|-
TGTGCCAGCAGCTTAATATCAGGGGAGACCCAGTACTTC
CASSLISGETQYF
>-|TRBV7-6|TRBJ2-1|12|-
TGTGCCAGCAGCTTAGATGGCCATGAGCAGTTCTTC
CASSLDGHEQFF
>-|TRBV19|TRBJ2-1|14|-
TGTGCCAGTAGGACGGGACCCTACTACAATGAGCAGTTCTTC
CASRTGPYYNEQFF
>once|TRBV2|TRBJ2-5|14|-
TGTGCCAGCAGTGAAGAGGCGAGGTCGGAGACCCAGTACTTC
CASSEEARSETQYF
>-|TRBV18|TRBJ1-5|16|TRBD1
TGTGCCAGCTCACCTTATCCGGGACAGAGCACTCAGCCCCAGCATTTT
CASSPYPGQSTQPQHF
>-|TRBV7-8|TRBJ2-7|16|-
TGTGCCAGCAGCTTAGGGTTCCAGGAGGGCCCCCTCGAGCAGTACTTC
CASSLGFQEGPLEQYF
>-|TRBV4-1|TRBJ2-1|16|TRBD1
TGCGCCAGCAGACATACTACGGGACAGGGGTACAATGAGCAGTTCTTC
CASRHTTGQGYNEQFF
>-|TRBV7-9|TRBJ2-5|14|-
TGTGCCAGCAGCTTAATCGGGGTTAAGGAGACCCAGTACTTC
CASSLIGVKETQYF
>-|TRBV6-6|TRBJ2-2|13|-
TGTGCCAGCAGTTATAAACAGACCGGGGAGCTGTTTTTT
CASSYKQTGELFF
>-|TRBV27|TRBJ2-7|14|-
TGTGCCAGCAGTTTTCAGGAGAGCTCCTACGAGCAGTACTTC
CASSFQESSYEQYF
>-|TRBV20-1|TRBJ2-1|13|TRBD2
TGCAGTGCCCCGGGACTAGTATTCGATGAGCAGTTCTTC
CSAPGLVFDEQFF
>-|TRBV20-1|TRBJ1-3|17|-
TGCAGTGCTAGGGCTCGGGCAGCGCTACCCCCTGGAAACACCATATATTTT
CSARARAALPPGNTIYF
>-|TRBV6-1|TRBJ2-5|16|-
TGTGCCAGCACCCAATGGGCCTTCAGGAGCCAAGAGACCCAGTACTTC
CASTQWAFRSQETQYF
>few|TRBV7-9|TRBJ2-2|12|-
TGTGCCAGCAGCTTAGACACCGGGGAGCTGTTTTTT
CASSLDTGELFF
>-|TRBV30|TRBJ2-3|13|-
TGTGCCTGGAGTGTACTAGGGGCAGATACGCAGTATTTT
CAWSVLGADTQYF
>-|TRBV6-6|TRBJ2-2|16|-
TGTGCCAGCAGTTACCCCTCGGGAGCTAGGACCGGGGAGCTGTTTTTT
CASSYPSGARTGELFF
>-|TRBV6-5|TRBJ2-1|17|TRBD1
TGTGCCAGCAGTTACCAAGGGACAGGGGGTGCCTACAATGAGCAGTTCTTC
CASSYQGTGGAYNEQFF
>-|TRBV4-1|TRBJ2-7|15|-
TGCGCCAGCAGCCAAAATGCAGGCGGGTTCTACGAGCAGTACTTC
CASSQNAGGFYEQYF
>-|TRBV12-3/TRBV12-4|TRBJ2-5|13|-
TGTGCCAGCAAGGCGGGGTTACAAGAGACCCAGTACTTC
CASKAGLQETQYF
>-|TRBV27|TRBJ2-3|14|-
TGTGCCAGCAGTCCGGCACCGCTACAGGATACGCAGTATTTT
CASSPAPLQDTQYF
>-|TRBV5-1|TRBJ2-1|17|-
TGCGCCAGCAGCTTGGAGGGTTGGGGGGCGACCTACAATGAGCAGTTCTTC
CASSLEGWGATYNEQFF
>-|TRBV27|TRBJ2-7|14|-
TGTGCCAGCAGTCCTGGGTTGCAGAACTACGAGCAGTACTTC
CASSPGLQNYEQYF
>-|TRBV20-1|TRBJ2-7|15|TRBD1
TGCAGTGCTATACGGTCGGACAGGGGACCTGACGAGCAGTACTTC
CSAIRSDRGPDEQYF
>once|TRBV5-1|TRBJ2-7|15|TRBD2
TGCGCCAGCAGCGCCCTGAGCGGGGCCCCCTACGAGCAGTACTTC
CASSALSGAPYEQYF
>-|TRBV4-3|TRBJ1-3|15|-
TGCGCCAGCAGCCAAGGTCGAGGAGTTGGAAACACCATATATTTT
CASSQGRGVGNTIYF
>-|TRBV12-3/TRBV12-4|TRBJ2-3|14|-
TGTGCCAGCAGTTTAGAGTGGGGCACAGATACGCAGTATTTT
CASSLEWGTDTQYF
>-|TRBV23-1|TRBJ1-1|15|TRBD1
TGCGCCAGCAGTCAGATGACAGGGGGAGGAACTGAAGCTTTCTTT
CASSQMTGGGTEAFF
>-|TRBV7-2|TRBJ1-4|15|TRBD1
TGTGCCAGCAGCGTCGGGACAGCTTTTAATGAAAAACTGTTTTTT
CASSVGTAFNEKLFF
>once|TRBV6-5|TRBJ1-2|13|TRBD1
TGTGCCAGCACCACAGGGGTAGGCTATGGCTACACCTTC
CASTTGVGYGYTF
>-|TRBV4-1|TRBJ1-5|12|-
TGCGCCAGCAGCCAAGATTCGGAGCCCCAGCATTTT
CASSQDSEPQHF
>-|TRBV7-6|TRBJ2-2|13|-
TGTGCCAGCAGTTCTGCAGGGGCCGGGGAGCTGTTTTTT
CASSSAGAGELFF
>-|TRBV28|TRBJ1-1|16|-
TGTGCCAGCAGTTCGCCTTTTGCCGGGATGAACACTGAAGCTTTCTTT
CASSSPFAGMNTEAFF
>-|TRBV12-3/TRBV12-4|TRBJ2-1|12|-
TGTGCCAGCAGCTCCCTCGGGCTCGAGCAGTTCTTC
CASSSLGLEQFF
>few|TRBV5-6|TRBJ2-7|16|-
TGTGCCAGCAGCTTGGAAGGAGGATTCAATTCCTACGAGCAGTACTTC
CASSLEGGFNSYEQYF
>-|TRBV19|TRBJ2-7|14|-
TGTGCCAGTCAACCGCGGCCAGGGCGGTACGAGCAGTACTTC
CASQPRPGRYEQYF
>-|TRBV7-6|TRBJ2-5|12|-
TGTGCCAGCAGCTTAAAAGAGGAGACCCAGTACTTC
CASSLKEETQYF
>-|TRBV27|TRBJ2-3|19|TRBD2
TGTGCCAGCAGTTTTCACGGACTAGCGGGAGGGGGGGCCACAGATACGCAGTATTTT
CASSFHGLAGGGATDTQYF
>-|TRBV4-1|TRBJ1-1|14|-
TGCGCCAGCAGCCAAGTCGACGCGAACACTGAAGCTTTCTTT
CASSQVDANTEAFF
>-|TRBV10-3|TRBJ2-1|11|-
TGTGCCATCGAATCGGGGCGTGAGCAGTTCTTC
CAIESGREQFF